Listed below are T cell receptor beta chains from one sample, sequenced in a study of T-cell reconstitution after alpha-beta-depleted transplantation in children. TCRdb re-derived calls from the PCR reads in MiXCR, one entry per CDR3 protein. The data show a few hundred thousand distinct CDR3 sequences, roughly 16% seen once. The sample consisted of PBMCs, mostly from graft donor cells, taken 360 days after TCRalphabeta/CD19-depleted stem cell transplant. Receptors were obtained from a boy under two years old who had a stem cell transplant for Wiskott-Aldrich syndrome, so the T cells may come from the graft donor. CDR3s include the opening cysteine and the closing phenylalanine or tryptophan.

cdr3_aa: CASSTQGGTGELFF
cdr3_length: 14
j_call: TRBJ2-2
v_call: TRBV6-4

cdr3_aa: CASSFALNRGTDTQYF
cdr3_length: 16
j_call: TRBJ2-3
v_call: TRBV5-5

cdr3_aa: CASSNRDRGRISIAKNIQYF
cdr3_length: 20
j_call: TRBJ2-4
v_call: TRBV13

cdr3_aa: CSARDRVRALNEQFF
cdr3_length: 15
j_call: TRBJ2-1
v_call: TRBV20-1

cdr3_aa: CASSILPGSNQPQHF
cdr3_length: 15
j_call: TRBJ1-5
v_call: TRBV7-6

cdr3_aa: CASSPGMGRLDTQYF
cdr3_length: 15
j_call: TRBJ2-3
v_call: TRBV11-3

cdr3_aa: CASSQDSEGEQFF
cdr3_length: 13
j_call: TRBJ2-1
v_call: TRBV4-3

cdr3_aa: CASTWDLGRSETQYF
cdr3_length: 15
j_call: TRBJ2-5
v_call: TRBV7-4

cdr3_aa: CASSFNRLAGGTYNEQFF
cdr3_length: 18
j_call: TRBJ2-1
v_call: TRBV5-1

cdr3_aa: CASSFRQGMSGNTIYF
cdr3_length: 16
j_call: TRBJ1-3
v_call: TRBV11-2

cdr3_aa: CASSLFGETQYF
cdr3_length: 12
j_call: TRBJ2-5
v_call: TRBV12-3/TRBV12-4

cdr3_aa: CASSPDGHSQPQHF
cdr3_length: 14
j_call: TRBJ1-5
v_call: TRBV5-1

cdr3_aa: CATSDSGLGRGSGANVLTF
cdr3_length: 19
j_call: TRBJ2-6
v_call: TRBV24-1

cdr3_aa: CASNRAGELFF
cdr3_length: 11
j_call: TRBJ2-2
v_call: TRBV12-3/TRBV12-4

cdr3_aa: CAIQTSGQETQYF
cdr3_length: 13
j_call: TRBJ2-5
v_call: TRBV10-3

cdr3_aa: CASRRANTGELFF
cdr3_length: 13
j_call: TRBJ2-2
v_call: TRBV6-1

cdr3_aa: CAISMTGNEQFF
cdr3_length: 12
j_call: TRBJ2-1
v_call: TRBV10-3

cdr3_aa: CASSKAVIVYTQYF
cdr3_length: 14
j_call: TRBJ2-3
v_call: TRBV21-1

cdr3_aa: CASSFLWGHTEAFF
cdr3_length: 14
j_call: TRBJ1-1
v_call: TRBV28

cdr3_aa: CASSWTSGTYEQYF
cdr3_length: 14
j_call: TRBJ2-7
v_call: TRBV7-8

cdr3_aa: CASSIKNSYEQYF
cdr3_length: 13
j_call: TRBJ2-7
v_call: TRBV19

cdr3_aa: CASTLSQTAEAFF
cdr3_length: 13
j_call: TRBJ1-1
v_call: TRBV28

cdr3_aa: CASSDVAGSYEQYF
cdr3_length: 14
j_call: TRBJ2-7
v_call: TRBV19

cdr3_aa: CSVGGGGPGDTEAFF
cdr3_length: 15
j_call: TRBJ1-1
v_call: TRBV29-1

cdr3_aa: CASSYGQFNEQFF
cdr3_length: 13
j_call: TRBJ2-1
v_call: TRBV12-3/TRBV12-4

cdr3_aa: CASSYGASGRASDTQYF
cdr3_length: 17
j_call: TRBJ2-3
v_call: TRBV6-5

cdr3_aa: CASSLGWEVGEKTQYF
cdr3_length: 16
j_call: TRBJ2-5
v_call: TRBV5-1

cdr3_aa: CASSVTGKDTEAFF
cdr3_length: 14
j_call: TRBJ1-1
v_call: TRBV9

cdr3_aa: CASSPSTGYYGYTF
cdr3_length: 14
j_call: TRBJ1-2
v_call: TRBV18

cdr3_aa: CASKGLAGGPNTGELFF
cdr3_length: 17
j_call: TRBJ2-2
v_call: TRBV6-1